These 29 T cell receptor beta chains originate from one sample sequenced in a study of OX40 agonist ivuxolimab in advanced cancers. Libraries were prepared by immunoSEQ multiplex PCR; TCRdb keeps only in-frame clonotypes and omits some of them. The sample lists some 44,000 clones, 65% to 85% occurring once. The sequenced sample was CD4+ or CD8+ T cells sorted from blood, obtained in a trial of the OX40 agonist ivuxolimab. The receptors derive from an adult with an advanced solid tumor such as melanoma, head and neck, liver or kidney cancer.

The V call is TRBV5-1, the J call TRBJ2-3; a possible D gene is TRBD2 (5 bases). Trimming removed 4 bases from V and 7 bases from J, with 16 bases in between. This CDR3 spans 14 amino acids. Germline V lookup: CDR1 SGHRS, CDR2 YFSETQ. The CDR3 loop is CASSLGPGVHTQYF. CDR3 sequence (DNA): TGCGCCAGCAGCCTCGGACCCGGGGTTCATACGCAGTATTTT.

This rearrangement joins TRBV19 to TRBJ2-3; TRBD2 aligns across 7 bases. Per germline, CDR1 LNHDA and CDR2 SQIVND (reference sequence). The CDR3 consists of 14 residues. With V trimmed by 7 bases and J by 1 base, 5 bases remained unmatched. CDR3 DNA sequence: TGTGCCAGTATGGAGCGGGACCGCACAGATACGCAGTATTTT. It encodes CASMERDRTDTQYF.

V is TRBV28 and J is TRBJ2-5; D unresolved. TRBJ2-7 matches the DNA end more closely, so the J call is doubtful. CDR1 is MDHEN, CDR2 SYDVKM, per germline. This CDR3 comprises 15 residues. Here the CDR3 reads CASSRHRSTPYEQYF. CDR3 coding DNA: TGTGCCAGCAGTCGACACCGGTCAACCCCCTACGAGCAGTACTTC.

The chain carries TRBV19 and TRBJ2-7; D gene uncertain. Trimming left V 3 bases short and J 3 bases short, with 9 bases between. Germline CDR1 LNHDA, CDR2 SQIVND (reference sequence). The CDR3 is 13 amino acids. The CDR3: CASSIQKNYEQYF. The CDR3 nucleotides are TGTGCCAGTAGTATTCAGAAAAACTACGAGCAGTACTTC.

The chain joins TRBV28 to TRBJ1-4; TRBD1 matches at 7 bases. The CDR3 extends over 14 amino acids. The V gene's germline CDR1 is MDHEN and CDR2 SYDVKM. Trimming removed 7 bases from V and 2 bases from J; junction bases left unmatched: 4. Written as DNA, the CDR3 is TGTGCCAGCACCTCGGGACAGACTAATGAAAAACTGTTTTTT. This gives the protein CASTSGQTNEKLFF. Using reference TRBV28 and TRBJ1-4 for the parts outside the CDR3, the full variable domain is DVKVTQSSRYLVKRTGEKVFLECVQDMDHENMFWYRQDPGLGLRLIYFSYDVKMKEKGDIPEGYSVSREKKERFSLILESASTNQTSMYLCASTSGQTNEKLFFGSGTQLSVL.

The chain is built from TRBV7-3 and TRBJ2-1; maybe TRBD2 (6 bases). V gave up 4 bases and J gave up 3 bases, with 7 bases separating them. CDR1 and CDR2 from the germline V gene are SGHTA and FQGTGA. This CDR3 contains 13 residues. The DNA of the CDR3 is TGTGCCAGCAGCTCGGACTACTACAATGAGCAGTTCTTC. This translates into CASSSDYYNEQFF.

V gene TRBV19 combines with J gene TRBJ1-1; D gene uncertain. The CDR3 is made up of 14 amino acids. Trimming stripped 6 bases from V and 3 bases from J, with 14 bases between. CDR1 is LNHDA and CDR2 is SQIVND in the germline V gene (reference sequence). The CDR3 nucleotides read TGTGCCAGTAGACAGCTCCTACCGGACACTGAAGCTTTCTTT. The encoded protein is CASRQLLPDTEAFF.

The V gene is TRBV5-1, the J gene TRBJ2-3; the D gene could be TRBD1 or TRBD2 (6 bases each). The V gene lost 4 bases and the J gene lost 4 bases, with 19 bases spanning the gap. The CDR3 covers 16 residues. The V gene's germline CDR1 is SGHRS and CDR2 YFSETQ. Here the CDR3 reads CASSPRGGGRADTQYF. In DNA, the CDR3 is TGCGCCAGCAGCCCCCGTGGAGGGGGACGTGCAGATACGCAGTATTTT.

In DNA, the CDR3 is TGCGCCAGCAGCTTAACCCCCCGGGCAGGGGGTGGCGAGCAGTACTTC. It yields the protein CASSLTPRAGGGEQYF. This chain connects TRBV5-1 to TRBJ2-7; 7 nucleotides agree with TRBD1. Germline lookup yields CDR1 SGHRS and CDR2 YFSETQ. The J segment lost 6 bases and the V segment lost 2 bases, leaving 14 bases of the junction unmatched. The CDR3 covers 16 residues.

The V call is TRBV5-1, the J call TRBJ1-1, with 8 bases fitting TRBD1. V lost 2 bases, J lost 3 bases, and 3 bases stayed unmatched. This CDR3 has 14 residues. In germline, CDR1 is SGHRS, CDR2 YFSETQ. The CDR3 protein is CASSFSGGDTEAFF. The CDR3 nucleotides read TGCGCCAGCAGCTTTTCAGGGGGCGACACTGAAGCTTTCTTT.

This clone was seen once. The J gene is TRBJ2-2, the V gene TRBV18; D could derive from TRBD1 or TRBD2 (5 bases each). CDR3 length equals 16 residues. From germline, CDR1 is KGHSH and CDR2 LQKENI. Deletions cut 3 bases from V and 7 bases from J, with 18 bases between. In nucleotides, the CDR3 is TGTGCCAGCTCACCGGCCCTTGGGGGAAAAATCGGGGAGCTGTTTTTT. It specifies CASSPALGGKIGELFF.

The V gene is TRBV2, the J gene TRBJ1-1, with D possibly being TRBD1 (6 bases). Trimming stripped 7 bases from V and 0 bases from J, with 15 bases between. The CDR3 sequence is 15 residues long. CDR1 and CDR2 (germline): SNHLY, FYNNEI. CDR3 DNA: TGTGCCAGCACACCTTCAAGACAGGTGAACACTGAAGCTTTCTTT. Protein product: CASTPSRQVNTEAFF.

This chain uses TRBV11-2 with TRBJ2-1, with 8 bases that match TRBD2. The CDR3 is 14 residues long. Germline V gives CDR1 SGHAT, CDR2 FQNNGV. Losses at the gene ends were 6 bases for V and 9 bases for J; bases not matched to a gene: 10. The DNA for the CDR3 is TGTGCCAGCAGTTCCGGGACTAGGTTTAGTGAGCAGTTCTTC. This encodes CASSSGTRFSEQFF.

The V gene is TRBV6-1, the J gene TRBJ2-3; 8 bases match TRBD1. The CDR3 has 14 residues. Germline values: CDR1 MNHNS, CDR2 SASEGT. J gave up 2 bases and V 8 bases, and 6 bases lay outside the gene matches. CDR3 coding DNA: TGTGCCAGCGCTGACAGGGGACCCACAGATACGCAGTATTTT. Its protein is CASADRGPTDTQYF.

V and J are TRBV29-1 and TRBJ2-1; 8 bases line up with TRBD1. Germline lookup yields CDR1 SQVTM and CDR2 ANQGSEA. The ends lost 7 bases at V and 7 bases at J; junction bases unmatched: 3. This CDR3 comprises 11 residues. CDR3 bases: TGCAGCGACAGGGGGACTAATGAGCAGTTCTTC. Residues: CSDRGTNEQFF.

This chain connects TRBV30 to TRBJ1-2; no clear D. V lost 2 bases and J lost 4, with 11 bases in between. Germline CDR1 reads GTSNPN; CDR2 reads SVGIG (reference sequence). The CDR3 is 13 residues long. CDR3 sequence reads: CAWSTALPYGYTF. The CDR3 coding sequence is TGTGCCTGGAGTACAGCCCTTCCCTATGGCTACACCTTC.

This clone appeared once. The chain combines TRBV7-9 with TRBJ1-5; the D is unclear. With 4 bases removed from V and 7 bases from J, the gap between germline ends came to 20 bases. The CDR3 extends over 16 amino acids. Germline CDR1 and CDR2: SEHNR and FQNEAQ (reference sequence). The CDR3 bases are TGTGCCAGCAGCTCGACGGAAATAAGGGAGGGCCAGCCCCAGCATTTT. Translated, it gives CASSSTEIREGQPQHF. Complete variable domain (other parts from reference TRBV7-9 and TRBJ1-5): DTGVSQNPRHKITKRGQNVTFRCDPISEHNRLYWYRQTLGQGPEFLTYFQNEAQLEKSRLLSDRFSAERPKGSFSTLEIQRTEQGDSAMYLCASSSTEIREGQPQHFGDGTRLSIL.

The V gene is TRBV5-1, the J gene TRBJ1-1, with D possibly TRBD1 on 5 matching bases. Germline lookup yields CDR1 SGHRS and CDR2 YFSETQ. The germline V and J ends were trimmed by 4 bases and 1 base, with 8 bases remaining between them. The CDR3 sequence is 13 residues long. CDR3: CASSPGQNTEAFF. CDR3 bases: TGCGCCAGCAGCCCCGGACAGAACACTGAAGCTTTCTTT. Full variable domain (remainder filled in from reference TRBV5-1 and TRBJ1-1): KAGVTQTPRYLIKTRGQQVTLSCSPISGHRSVSWYQQTPGQGLQFLFEYFSETQRNKGNFPGRFSGRQFSNSRSEMNVSTLELGDSALYLCASSPGQNTEAFFGQGTRLTVV.

The V gene is TRBV10-3, the J gene TRBJ1-2, with D possibly TRBD1 on 5 matching bases. Between the trimmed V and J ends, which lost 6 bases and 2 bases, there was a span of 10 bases. The CDR3 length is 13 residues. CDR1 is ENHRY, CDR2 SYGVKD, per germline. The CDR3 DNA reads as TGTGCCATCAGCGGCGACAGAAACTATGGCTACACCTTC. Translated, it gives CAISGDRNYGYTF.

The chain is built from TRBV6-6 and TRBJ1-5; D uncertain. Germline CDR1 reads MNHNY; CDR2 reads SVGAGI (reference sequence). The CDR3 is made up of 14 amino acids. V gave up 2 bases and J gave up 0 bases, with 5 bases separating them. CDR3 sequence (DNA): TGTGCCAGCAGTTACCGTCGTAGCAATCAGCCCCAGCATTTT. Its translation: CASSYRRSNQPQHF.

This clone was observed a few times. The chain joins TRBV5-1 to TRBJ1-4; D is unclear. The length of the CDR3 is 15 residues. Germline CDR1 and CDR2: SGHRS and YFSETQ. The V end lost 0 bases, the J end lost 3 bases, and 9 bases lay between the germline ends. The CDR3: CASSLGPRANEKLFF. CDR3 DNA sequence: TGCGCCAGCAGCTTGGGGCCCCGAGCTAATGAAAAACTGTTTTTT.

The V and J genes are TRBV15 and TRBJ1-3; tentative D call: TRBD1 (5 bases). Germline loops: CDR1 LNHNV, CDR2 YYDKDF (reference sequence). There are 14 residues in the CDR3. With 6 bases removed from V and 4 bases from J, the gap between germline ends came to 13 bases. CDR3 loop: CATSPPGRGNTIYF. The CDR3 bases are TGTGCCACCAGTCCACCGGGACGAGGAAACACCATATATTTT.

This clone was counted between two and nine times. The chain carries TRBV4-3 and TRBJ1-2; D remains ambiguous. The CDR3 spans 15 residues. CDR1 is LGHNA and CDR2 is YSLEER in the germline V gene. V lost 0 bases and J lost 7, with 15 bases in between. CDR3 protein: CASSQDYTGSGGYTF. CDR3 in DNA: TGCGCCAGCAGCCAAGATTACACGGGAAGTGGTGGCTACACCTTC.

The chain links TRBV28 to TRBJ1-2, with D tentatively TRBD1 (6 bases). Germline V gene sequence: CDR1 MDHEN, CDR2 SYDVKM. This CDR3 spans 15 amino acids. V lost 6 bases to trimming and J lost 4 bases, with 18 bases between them. The CDR3 protein is CASSQQGGGLYGYTF. CDR3 DNA sequence: TGTGCCAGCAGCCAACAGGGTGGGGGCCTCTATGGCTACACCTTC.

The rearrangement uses TRBV14 and TRBJ2-1, with TRBD2 matching over 15 bases. J gave up 10 bases and V 4 bases, and 8 bases lay outside the gene matches. There are 16 residues in the CDR3. Per the germline V gene, CDR1 is SGHDN and CDR2 is FVKESK. In DNA form, the CDR3 reads TGTGCCAGCAGCCCAGAGGGACTAGCGGGAGGTTTGGAGCAGTTCTTC. This translates into CASSPEGLAGGLEQFF.

On this clone: The junction and the germline gene differ at one end; a read error may be behind it. In the same sample, other DNA sequences code for this CDR3. The V and J genes are TRBV7-7 and TRBJ1-4, with 9 bases aligning to TRBD1. Germline V gene lookup returns CDR1 SSHAT and CDR2 FNYEAQ (reference sequence). The CDR3 extends over 18 amino acids. This CDR3 reads CASSPGTGCKASNEKLFF. In DNA, the CDR3 is TGTGCTAGCAGCCCCGGGACAGGGTGTAAGGCCAGCAATGAAAAACTGTTTTTT. Supplemented by reference TRBV7-7 and TRBJ1-4, the full variable domain reads GAGVSQSPRYKVTKRGQDVTLRCDPISSHATLYWYQQALGQGPEFLTYFNYEAQPDKSGLPSDRFSAERPEGSISTLTIQRTEQRDSAMYRCASSPGTGCKASNEKLFFGSGTQLSVL.

The chain couples TRBV10-3 to TRBJ2-7, with 10 bases lining up with TRBD2. V trimming: 4 bases; J trimming: 0 bases; junction bases outside the gene matches: 15. The germline V gene encodes CDR1 ENHRY and CDR2 SYGVKD. The CDR3 consists of 19 residues. The CDR3 coding sequence is TGTGCCATCAGTGTACTTAGCGGGGGGAGGGACGCCAGCTCCTACGAGCAGTACTTC. Its translation: CAISVLSGGRDASSYEQYF.

The chain uses TRBV2 and TRBJ1-1; D possibly corresponds to TRBD1 (5 bases). The CDR3 loop spans 14 amino acids. Per the germline V gene, CDR1 is SNHLY and CDR2 is FYNNEI. Trimming removed 3 bases at V and 1 base at J, with 9 bases between. The CDR3 DNA reads as TGTGCCAGCAGTGAGGAGGGGAGGAACACTGAAGCTTTCTTT. This encodes CASSEEGRNTEAFF.

The gene calls are TRBV10-3 and TRBJ2-5; TRBD2 matches 7 bases. Germline trimming cut 9 bases from V and 5 bases from J; bases unmatched to any gene: 12. The CDR3 is 14 residues long. The germline gives CDR1 ENHRY, CDR2 SYGVKD. The CDR3 DNA reads as TGTGCCATGTCGGCGGGAGCTAGATGGGAGACCCAGTACTTC. Amino acid sequence: CAMSAGARWETQYF.